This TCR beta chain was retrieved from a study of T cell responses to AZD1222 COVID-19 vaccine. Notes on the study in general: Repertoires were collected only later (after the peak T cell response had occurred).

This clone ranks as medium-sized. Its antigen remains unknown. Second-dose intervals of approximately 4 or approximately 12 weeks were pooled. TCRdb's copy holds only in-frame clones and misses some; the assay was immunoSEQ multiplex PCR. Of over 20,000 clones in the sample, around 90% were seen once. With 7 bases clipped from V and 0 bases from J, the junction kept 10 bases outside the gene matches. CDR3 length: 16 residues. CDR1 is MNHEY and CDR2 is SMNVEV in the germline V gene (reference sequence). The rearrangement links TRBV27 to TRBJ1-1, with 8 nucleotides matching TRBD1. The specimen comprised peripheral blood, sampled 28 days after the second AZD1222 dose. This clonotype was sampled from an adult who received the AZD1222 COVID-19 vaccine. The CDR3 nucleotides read TGTGCCAGCAACCTGCGGCCAGGGGGCTTGAACACTGAAGCTTTCTTT. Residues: CASNLRPGGLNTEAFF.